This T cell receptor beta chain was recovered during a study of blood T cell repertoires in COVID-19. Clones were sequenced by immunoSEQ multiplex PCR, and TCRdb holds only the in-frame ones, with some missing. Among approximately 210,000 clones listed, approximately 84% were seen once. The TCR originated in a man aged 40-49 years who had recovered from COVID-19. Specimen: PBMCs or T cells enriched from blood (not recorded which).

CDR3 DNA sequence: TGCAGCTCCCGGGTGACAGCTAATGAGCAGTTCTTC. It specifies CSSRVTANEQFF. The rearrangement joins TRBV29-1 to TRBJ2-1; a possible D gene is TRBD1 (5 bases). The germline V gene encodes CDR1 SQVTM and CDR2 ANQGSEA. Trimming took off 8 bases at V and 7 bases at J, with 15 bases between the two ends. The CDR3 length is 12 residues.